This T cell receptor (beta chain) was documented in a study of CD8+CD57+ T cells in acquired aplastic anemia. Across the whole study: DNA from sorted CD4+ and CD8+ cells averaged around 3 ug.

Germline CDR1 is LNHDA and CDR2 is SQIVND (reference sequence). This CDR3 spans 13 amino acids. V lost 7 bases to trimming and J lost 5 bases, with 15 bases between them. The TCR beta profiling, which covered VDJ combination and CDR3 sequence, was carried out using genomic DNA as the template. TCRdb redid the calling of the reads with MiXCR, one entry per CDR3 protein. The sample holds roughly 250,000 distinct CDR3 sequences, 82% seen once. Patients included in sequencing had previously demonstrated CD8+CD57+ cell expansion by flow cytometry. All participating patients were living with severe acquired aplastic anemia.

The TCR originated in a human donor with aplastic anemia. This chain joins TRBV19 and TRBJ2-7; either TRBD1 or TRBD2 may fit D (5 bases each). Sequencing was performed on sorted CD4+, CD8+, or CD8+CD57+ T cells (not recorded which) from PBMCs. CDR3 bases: TGTGCCAGTACCGGGGCCCGGTACAACGAGCAGTACTTC. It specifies CASTGARYNEQYF.